This TCR beta chain was recorded in a study of T cells in Graves' hyperthyroidism and ophthalmopathy. This clonotype has at least ten counts. In germline, CDR1 is SGHRS, CDR2 YFSETQ. The CDR3 contains 14 residues. The germline V and J ends were trimmed by 1 base and 2 bases, with 9 bases remaining between them. Not enrolled were patients with uncontrolled infection, other autoimmune disease, pregnancy or lactation. This blood was taken when hyperthyroidism was first diagnosed, before any ophthalmopathy symptoms existed. Roughly 9.1 ml of fresh peripheral blood supplied the PBMCs. Amplification of TCR beta CDR3 regions used RNA as the template. When the TCR CDR3 underwent first-round RT-PCR, the HTBI primer set was used. TCRdb analysed the multiplex PCR reads with MiXCR anew, one entry per CDR3 protein. The table lists hundreds of thousands of distinct CDR3 sequences, approximately 18% of them singletons.

The sequenced material came from blood. The TCR originated in a woman aged 45 to 65 with Graves' hyperthyroidism that later progressed to Graves' ophthalmopathy. The rearrangement joins TRBV5-1 to TRBJ2-5; D remains unclear. The CDR3 protein is CASSLSVQQETQYF. CDR3 DNA: TGCGCCAGCAGCTTGTCTGTACAGCAAGAGACCCAGTACTTC.